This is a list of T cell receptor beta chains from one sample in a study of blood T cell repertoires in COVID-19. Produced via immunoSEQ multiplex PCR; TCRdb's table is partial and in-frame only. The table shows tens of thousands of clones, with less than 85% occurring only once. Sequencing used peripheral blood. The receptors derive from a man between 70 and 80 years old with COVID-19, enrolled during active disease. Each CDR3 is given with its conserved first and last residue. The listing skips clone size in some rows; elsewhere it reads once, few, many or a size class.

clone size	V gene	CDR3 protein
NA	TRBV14	CASSQFSSGIGANVLTF
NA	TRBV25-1	CASTPGGADTQYF
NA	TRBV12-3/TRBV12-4	CASRLAAYNEQFF
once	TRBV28	CASSWSPRGYNEQFF
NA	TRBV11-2	CASSFNSGETQYF
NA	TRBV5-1	CASSGTGQGHSSNEKLFF
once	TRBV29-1	CSVEGGSGSYEQYF
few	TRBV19	CASSIGIAEETQYF
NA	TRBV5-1	CASSLGQGFYEQYF
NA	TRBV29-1	CSVVDRVAWEQYF
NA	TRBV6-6	CASSYSPQLYNQPQHF
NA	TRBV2	CASSARTGFSGYTF
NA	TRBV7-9	CASSLPGRDNTEAFF
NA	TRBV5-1	CASSLDRGPFQYF
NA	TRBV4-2	CASSLRGQDHTDTQYF
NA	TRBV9	CASSVEPTSSGNTIYF
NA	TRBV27	CASSLGQGAYYGYTF
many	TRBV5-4	CASSPTGYEQYF
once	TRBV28	CASSLYTGNNSPLHF
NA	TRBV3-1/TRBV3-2	CASSPGTGNYGYTF
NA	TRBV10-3	CAISEDGDGGDTIYF